The next 19 T cell receptor beta chains were all read from a single sample in a study of shared clonotypes between healthy human individuals. Libraries were prepared by immunoSEQ multiplex PCR; TCRdb keeps only in-frame clonotypes and omits some of them. The data hold 2 million to 2.5 million clones, with approximately 93% observed a single time. Source material: naive CD4+ T cells from PBMCs. Subset specified: CD45RA+ positively selected. The origin of the receptors is a man between 18 and 35 years old in good health. Some clones in this sample may be carry-over from other donors' samples.

The chain couples TRBV28 to TRBJ2-7, with 10 nucleotides matching TRBD2. V shed 7 bases, J shed 7 bases, and the junction held 10 bases outside the gene matches. Germline V CDR1 and CDR2: MDHEN, SYDVKM. This CDR3 contains 14 residues. The CDR3 is CASMESGRAGEQYF. The CDR3 nucleotides are TGTGCCAGCATGGAAAGCGGGAGGGCGGGAGAGCAGTACTTC.

The chain couples TRBV28 to TRBJ2-3; D is perhaps TRBD2 (6 bases). Looked up from germline, CDR1 is MDHEN and CDR2 is SYDVKM. The CDR3 covers 14 residues. The V and J ends lost 6 bases and 4 bases respectively, with 14 bases between them. The CDR3 nucleotides are TGTGCCAGCAGGCCATGGGGAGGCGCAGATACGCAGTATTTT. Protein product: CASRPWGGADTQYF. The entire variable domain, with the rest obtained from reference TRBV28 and TRBJ2-3, is as follows: DVKVTQSSRYLVKRTGEKVFLECVQDMDHENMFWYRQDPGLGLRLIYFSYDVKMKEKGDIPEGYSVSREKKERFSLILESASTNQTSMYLCASRPWGGADTQYFGPGTRLTVL.

The genes are TRBV5-1 and TRBJ1-2; 8 bases map to TRBD1. Trimming cost V 2 bases and J 8 bases; bases outside gene matches: 8. The CDR3 sequence is 14 residues long. The germline CDR1 and CDR2 sequences are SGHRS and YFSETQ. The CDR3 here is CASSLATGDEGYTF. The CDR3 nucleotides read TGCGCCAGCAGCTTAGCGACAGGGGATGAAGGCTACACCTTC.

The rearrangement links TRBV30 to TRBJ1-3; D is unresolved. CDR3 length: 16 amino acids. Trimming removed 0 bases at V and 4 bases at J, with 16 bases between. Germline V gene lookup returns CDR1 GTSNPN and CDR2 SVGIG (reference sequence). CDR3: CAWSVSRTPGGNTIYF. As DNA, the CDR3 is TGTGCCTGGAGTGTATCTCGCACACCGGGGGGAAACACCATATATTTT.

This clone appeared once. V is TRBV6-5 and J is TRBJ1-2; D possibly corresponds to TRBD1 (5 bases). With 4 bases removed from V and 2 bases from J, the gap between germline ends came to 8 bases. The CDR3 is made up of 13 amino acids. CDR1 and CDR2 (germline): MNHEY, SVGAGI. DNA of the CDR3: TGTGCCAGCAGTTCCGGGGACAACTATGGCTACACCTTC. Residues: CASSSGDNYGYTF.

The genes are TRBV5-4 and TRBJ2-1, with a possible D match to TRBD2 (6 bases). Per germline, CDR1 SGHNT and CDR2 YYREEE (reference sequence). Trimming left V 2 bases short and J 1 base short, with 10 bases between. The CDR3 runs to 15 residues. Here the CDR3 DNA reads TGTGCCAGCAGCTTTTCCGGACTATCCTACAATGAGCAGTTCTTC. It encodes CASSFSGLSYNEQFF.

The V gene is TRBV18, the J gene TRBJ1-4, with D unresolved. Per the germline V gene, CDR1 is KGHSH and CDR2 is LQKENI. V lost 6 bases and J 0 bases, leaving 8 bases between the germline ends. This CDR3 contains 14 residues. In DNA, the CDR3 is TGTGCCAGCTCTCCCGGGACAACTAATGAAAAACTGTTTTTT. Translating it yields CASSPGTTNEKLFF.

This chain links TRBV7-9 with TRBJ2-1; 14 bases line up with TRBD2. V lost 5 bases and J lost 15; bases outside the gene matches: 6. The CDR3 totals 13 residues. Germline CDR1 is SEHNR and CDR2 is FQNEAQ (reference sequence). CDR3 coding DNA: TGTGCCAGCAGCGCGGGACTAGCGGGAGTGCGGTTCTTC. Its protein is CASSAGLAGVRFF. Full variable domain (rest looked up from reference TRBV7-9 and TRBJ2-1): DTGVSQNPRHKITKRGQNVTFRCDPISEHNRLYWYRQTLGQGPEFLTYFQNEAQLEKSRLLSDRFSAERPKGSFSTLEIQRTEQGDSAMYLCASSAGLAGVRFFGPGTRLTVL.

The gene calls are TRBV5-6 and TRBJ2-1, with TRBD2 as a possible D gene (6 bases). CDR1 is SGHDT and CDR2 is YYEEEE in the germline V gene. Trimming took 5 bases from V and 9 from J, leaving 30 bases between them. This CDR3 has 18 amino acids. CDR3 amino acids: CASRNGGGFLAQGGEQFF. CDR3 DNA: TGTGCCAGCAGGAACGGGGGAGGTTTTCTCGCCCAGGGAGGTGAGCAGTTCTTC. The full variable domain, with the rest looked up from reference TRBV5-6 and TRBJ2-1, is DAGVTQSPTHLIKTRGQQVTLRCSPKSGHDTVSWYQQALGQGPQFIFQYYEEEERQRGNFPDRFSGHQFPNYSSELNVNALLLGDSALYLCASRNGGGFLAQGGEQFFGPGTRLTVL.

The chain recombines TRBV28 with TRBJ2-7; 10 nucleotides agree with TRBD1. CDR1 and CDR2 (germline): MDHEN, SYDVKM. This CDR3 contains 16 residues. V lost 2 bases and J lost 3; bases outside the gene matches: 7. The CDR3 DNA sequence: TGTGCCAGCAGTTTAAGGAGGACAGGGGGTCTCTACGAGCAGTACTTC. Amino acid sequence: CASSLRRTGGLYEQYF.

This chain joins TRBV5-1 and TRBJ2-7; D gene unclear. The CDR3 spans 15 residues. V was trimmed by 0 bases and J by 2 bases, leaving 12 bases between them. Germline V gene lookup returns CDR1 SGHRS and CDR2 YFSETQ. CDR3 bases: TGCGCCAGCAGCTTGGATGGGTTCTGGACCTACGAGCAGTACTTC. This encodes CASSLDGFWTYEQYF.

The chain recombines TRBV6-1 with TRBJ2-2, with 9 bases matching TRBD2. Germline trimming cut 6 bases from V and 4 bases from J; bases unmatched to any gene: 6. CDR1 and CDR2 from the germline V gene are MNHNS and SASEGT. This CDR3 has 15 amino acids. Written as DNA, the CDR3 is TGTGCCAGCAGAAGACTAGCGGACTTCACCGGGGAGCTGTTTTTT. Translated: CASRRLADFTGELFF.

The rearrangement links TRBV11-2 to TRBJ2-5, with D perhaps assigned TRBD1 or TRBD2 (5 bases each). V was shortened by 2 bases and J by 5 bases, with 18 bases between the two germline ends. Germline-derived CDR1 and CDR2 are SGHAT and FQNNGV. The CDR3 extends over 16 amino acids. The CDR3 reads CASSLWGTRREETQYF. The CDR3 DNA reads TGTGCCAGCAGCTTATGGGGGACCCGCAGGGAGGAGACCCAGTACTTC.

The chain recombines TRBV19 with TRBJ2-7, with TRBD2 as a possible D gene (5 bases). The germline CDR1 and CDR2 sequences are LNHDA and SQIVND (reference sequence). The V end lost 3 bases, the J end lost 3 bases, and 15 bases lay between the germline ends. CDR3 length: 15 amino acids. The CDR3 nucleotides are TGTGCCAGTAGTATTTTGTCGAGGGCAGGCTACGAGCAGTACTTC. Translating it yields CASSILSRAGYEQYF.

CDR3 nucleotides: TGCGCCAGCAGGCCCGGGACAACCACCGGGGAGCTGTTTTTT. Encoded protein: CASRPGTTTGELFF. The rearrangement joins TRBV5-1 to TRBJ2-2, with D maybe TRBD1 (6 bases). The V gene's germline CDR1 is SGHRS and CDR2 YFSETQ. This CDR3 spans 14 amino acids. The V end was cut by 5 bases, the J end by 4 bases, with 12 bases between.

The chain has TRBV7-3 and TRBJ1-1, with D unclear. From germline, CDR1 is SGHTA and CDR2 FQGTGA. The V end was cut by 6 bases, the J end by 2 bases, with 13 bases between. The CDR3 consists of 14 residues. The CDR3 spells CASSPGWRNTEAFF. The CDR3 coding sequence is TGTGCCAGCAGTCCCGGATGGAGAAACACTGAAGCTTTCTTT.

This chain links TRBV28 with TRBJ1-2, with D perhaps matching TRBD1 (5 bases). Trimming shortened V by 10 bases and J by 4 bases, and 25 bases separated the two germline ends. Germline assignment: CDR1 MDHEN and CDR2 SYDVKM. The CDR3 spans 16 residues. CDR3 bases: TGTGCCACCCTCCGTATTGGAGGGGCGACCGGCTATGGCTACACCTTC. This translates into CATLRIGGATGYGYTF.

This chain connects TRBV27 to TRBJ1-2, with 8 bases lining up with TRBD1. The CDR3 extends over 15 amino acids. Germline loops: CDR1 MNHEY, CDR2 SMNVEV (reference sequence). The trim removed 5 bases at V and 4 bases at J, leaving 9 bases unmatched. The CDR3 coding sequence is TGTGCCAGCAGTCCAACAGACAGGGGTACCTATGGCTACACCTTC. Residues: CASSPTDRGTYGYTF.

The V call is TRBV5-1, the J call TRBJ2-5; TRBD2 aligns across 7 bases. Judging by the DNA end, TRBJ2-7 fits better; the J call may be wrong. The CDR3 is 15 amino acids. The germline gives CDR1 SGHRS, CDR2 YFSETQ. CDR3 sequence: CASSPNPSGTYEQYF. The CDR3, as DNA: TGCGCCAGCAGCCCTAACCCTAGCGGAACCTACGAGCAGTACTTC.